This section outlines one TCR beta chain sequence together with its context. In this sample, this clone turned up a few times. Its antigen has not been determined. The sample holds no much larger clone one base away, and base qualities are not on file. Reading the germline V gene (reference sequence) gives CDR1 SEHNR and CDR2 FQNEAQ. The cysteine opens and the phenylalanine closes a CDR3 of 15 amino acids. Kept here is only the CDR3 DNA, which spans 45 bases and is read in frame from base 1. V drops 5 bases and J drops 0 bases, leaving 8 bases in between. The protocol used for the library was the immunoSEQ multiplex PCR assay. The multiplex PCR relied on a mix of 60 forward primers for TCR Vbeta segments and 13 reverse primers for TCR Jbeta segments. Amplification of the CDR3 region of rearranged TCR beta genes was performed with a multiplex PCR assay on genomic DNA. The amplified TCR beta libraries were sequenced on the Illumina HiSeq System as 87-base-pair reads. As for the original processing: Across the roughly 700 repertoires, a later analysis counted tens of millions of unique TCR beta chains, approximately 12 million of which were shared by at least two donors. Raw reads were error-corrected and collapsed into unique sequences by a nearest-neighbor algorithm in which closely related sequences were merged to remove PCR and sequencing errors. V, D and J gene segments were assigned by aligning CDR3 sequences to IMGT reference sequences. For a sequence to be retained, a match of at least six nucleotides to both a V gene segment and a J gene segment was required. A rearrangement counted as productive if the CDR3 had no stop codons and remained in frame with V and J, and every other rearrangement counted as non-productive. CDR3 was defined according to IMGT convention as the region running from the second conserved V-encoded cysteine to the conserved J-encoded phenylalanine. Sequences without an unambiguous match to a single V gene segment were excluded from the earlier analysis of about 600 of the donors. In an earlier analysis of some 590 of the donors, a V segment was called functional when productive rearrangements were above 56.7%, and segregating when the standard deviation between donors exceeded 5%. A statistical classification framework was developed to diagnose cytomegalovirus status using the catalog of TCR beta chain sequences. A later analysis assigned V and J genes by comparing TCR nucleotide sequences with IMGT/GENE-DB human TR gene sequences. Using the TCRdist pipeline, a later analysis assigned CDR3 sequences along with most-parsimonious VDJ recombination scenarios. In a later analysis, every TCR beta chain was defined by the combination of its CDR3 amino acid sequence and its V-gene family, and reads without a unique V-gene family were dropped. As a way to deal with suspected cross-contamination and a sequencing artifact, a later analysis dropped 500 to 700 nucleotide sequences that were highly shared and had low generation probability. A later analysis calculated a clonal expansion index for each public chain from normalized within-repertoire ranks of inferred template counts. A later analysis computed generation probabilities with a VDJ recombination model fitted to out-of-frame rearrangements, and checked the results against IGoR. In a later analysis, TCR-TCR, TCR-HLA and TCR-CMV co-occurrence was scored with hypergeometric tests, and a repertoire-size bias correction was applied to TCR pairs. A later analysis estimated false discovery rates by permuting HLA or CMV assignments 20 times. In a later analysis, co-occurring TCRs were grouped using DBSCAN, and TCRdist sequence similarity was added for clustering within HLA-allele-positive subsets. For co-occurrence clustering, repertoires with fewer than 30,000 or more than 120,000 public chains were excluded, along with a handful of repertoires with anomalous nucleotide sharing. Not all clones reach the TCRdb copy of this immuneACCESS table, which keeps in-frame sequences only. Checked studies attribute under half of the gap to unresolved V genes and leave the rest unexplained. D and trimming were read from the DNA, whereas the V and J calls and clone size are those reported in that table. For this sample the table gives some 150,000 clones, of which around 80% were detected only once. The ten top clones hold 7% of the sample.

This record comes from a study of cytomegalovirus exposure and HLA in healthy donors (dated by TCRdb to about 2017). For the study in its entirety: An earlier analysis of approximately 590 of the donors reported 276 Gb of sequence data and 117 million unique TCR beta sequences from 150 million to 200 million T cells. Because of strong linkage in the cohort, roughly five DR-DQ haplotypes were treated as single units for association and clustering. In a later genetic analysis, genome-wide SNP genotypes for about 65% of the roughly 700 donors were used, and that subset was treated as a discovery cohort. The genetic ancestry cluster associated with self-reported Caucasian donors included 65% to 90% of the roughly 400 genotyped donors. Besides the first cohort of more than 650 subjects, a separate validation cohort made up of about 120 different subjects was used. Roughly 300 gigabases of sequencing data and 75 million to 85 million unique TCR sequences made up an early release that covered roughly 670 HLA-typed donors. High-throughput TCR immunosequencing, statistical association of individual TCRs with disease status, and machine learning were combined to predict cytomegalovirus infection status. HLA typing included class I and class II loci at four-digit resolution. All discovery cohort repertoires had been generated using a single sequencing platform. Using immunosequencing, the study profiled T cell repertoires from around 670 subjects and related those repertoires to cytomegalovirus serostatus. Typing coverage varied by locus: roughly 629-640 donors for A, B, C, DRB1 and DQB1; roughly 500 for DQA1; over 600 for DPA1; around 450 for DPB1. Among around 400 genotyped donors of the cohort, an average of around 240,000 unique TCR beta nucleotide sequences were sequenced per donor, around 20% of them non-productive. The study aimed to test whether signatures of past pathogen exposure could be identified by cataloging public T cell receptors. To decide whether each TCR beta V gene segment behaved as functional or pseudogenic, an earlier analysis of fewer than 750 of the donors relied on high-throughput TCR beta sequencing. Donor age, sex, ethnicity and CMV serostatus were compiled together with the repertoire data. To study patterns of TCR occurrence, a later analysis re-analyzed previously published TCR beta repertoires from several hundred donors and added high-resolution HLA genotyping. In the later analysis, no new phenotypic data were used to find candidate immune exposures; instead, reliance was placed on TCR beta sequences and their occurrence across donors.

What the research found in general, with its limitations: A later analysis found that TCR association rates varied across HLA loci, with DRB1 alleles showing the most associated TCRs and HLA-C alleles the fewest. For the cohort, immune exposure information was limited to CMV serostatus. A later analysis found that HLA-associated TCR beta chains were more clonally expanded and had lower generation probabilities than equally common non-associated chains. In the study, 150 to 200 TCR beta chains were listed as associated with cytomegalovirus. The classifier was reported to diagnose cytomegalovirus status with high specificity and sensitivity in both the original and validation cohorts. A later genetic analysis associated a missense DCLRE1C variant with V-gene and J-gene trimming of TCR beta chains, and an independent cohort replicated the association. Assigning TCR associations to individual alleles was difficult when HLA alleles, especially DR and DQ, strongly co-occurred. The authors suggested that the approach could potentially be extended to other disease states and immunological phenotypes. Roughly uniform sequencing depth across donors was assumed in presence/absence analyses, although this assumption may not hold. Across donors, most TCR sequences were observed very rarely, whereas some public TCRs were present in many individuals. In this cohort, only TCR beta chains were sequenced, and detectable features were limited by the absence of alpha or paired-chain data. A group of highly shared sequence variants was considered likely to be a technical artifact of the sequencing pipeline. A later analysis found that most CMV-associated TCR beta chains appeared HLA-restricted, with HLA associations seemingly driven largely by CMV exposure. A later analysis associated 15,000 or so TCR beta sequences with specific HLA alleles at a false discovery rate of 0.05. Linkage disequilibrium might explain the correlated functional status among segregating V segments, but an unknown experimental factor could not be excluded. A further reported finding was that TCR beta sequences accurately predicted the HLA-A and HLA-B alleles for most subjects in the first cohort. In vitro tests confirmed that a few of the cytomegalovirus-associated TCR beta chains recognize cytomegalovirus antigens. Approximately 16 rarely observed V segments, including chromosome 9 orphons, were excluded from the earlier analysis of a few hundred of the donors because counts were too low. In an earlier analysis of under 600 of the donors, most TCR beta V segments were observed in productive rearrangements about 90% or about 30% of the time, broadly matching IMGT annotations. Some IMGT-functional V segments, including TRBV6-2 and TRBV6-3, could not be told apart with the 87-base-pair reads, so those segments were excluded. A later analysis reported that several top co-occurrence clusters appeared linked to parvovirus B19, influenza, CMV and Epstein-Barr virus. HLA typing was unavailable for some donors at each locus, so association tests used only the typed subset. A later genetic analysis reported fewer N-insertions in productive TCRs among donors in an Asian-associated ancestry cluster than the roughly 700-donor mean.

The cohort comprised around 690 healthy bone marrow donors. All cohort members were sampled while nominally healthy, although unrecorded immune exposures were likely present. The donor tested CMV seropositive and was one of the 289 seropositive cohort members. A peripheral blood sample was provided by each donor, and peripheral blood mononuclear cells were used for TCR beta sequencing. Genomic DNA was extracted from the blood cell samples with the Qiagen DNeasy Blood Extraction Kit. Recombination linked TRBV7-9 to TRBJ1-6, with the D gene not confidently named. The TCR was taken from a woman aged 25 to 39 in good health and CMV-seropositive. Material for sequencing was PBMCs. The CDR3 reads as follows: CASSPLGSYNSPLHF. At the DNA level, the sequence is TGTGCCAGCAGCCCCCTAGGCTCCTATAATTCACCCCTCCACTTT.